A selection of T cell receptor beta chains follows, all from one sample in a study of T cells in narcolepsy. Libraries were prepared by immunoSEQ multiplex PCR; TCRdb keeps only in-frame clonotypes and omits some of them. The sample has fewer than 30,000 clones; approximately 85% are singletons. Sequencing input: memory (CD45RA-) CD4+ T cells from blood. The source of these receptors is a human donor in good health. Each CDR3 is given with its conserved first and last residue. D genes are given only for firm matches. Clone size is stated in some rows and not others, as once, few, many or a class when expanded.

-	-	TRBV7-8	TRBJ1-5	TGTGCCAGCAGCCTACCGACAGGTACTAGCAATCAGCCCCAGCATTTT	CASSLPTGTSNQPQHF
medium-sized	TRBD2	TRBV10-3	TRBJ2-1	TGTGCCATCAGTGACTCGGGAGGGATCTACAATGAGCAGTTCTTC	CAISDSGGIYNEQFF
-	-	TRBV9	TRBJ2-2	TGTGCCAGCAGCCGACAATCGAACACCGGGGAGCTGTTTTTT	CASSRQSNTGELFF
-	-	TRBV6-6	TRBJ2-3	TGTGCCAGCAGTCAGGGAGGAATCACAGATACGCAGTATTTT	CASSQGGITDTQYF
-	-	TRBV7-9	TRBJ2-1	TGTGCCAGCAGCTTCACAGGGTTTCGTCGCAATGAGCAGTTCTTC	CASSFTGFRRNEQFF
-	-	TRBV27	TRBJ2-5	TGTGCCGGCAGTTTAATGAGGGGTCCAGAGACCCAGTACTTC	CAGSLMRGPETQYF
-	-	TRBV30	TRBJ1-1	TGTGCCTTCGAGAGGGGGGCGCGGAACACTGAAGCTTTCTTT	CAFERGARNTEAFF
-	-	TRBV6-6	TRBJ2-1	TGTGCCAGCAGTAACCCCCAGGGGCTTCGGCAGTTCTTC	CASSNPQGLRQFF
-	TRBD1	TRBV19	TRBJ2-1	TGTGCCAGTAAACGACAGGGTGCTTACAATGAGCAGTTCTTC	CASKRQGAYNEQFF
-	-	TRBV2	TRBJ2-7	TGTGCCAGCAGTGGGGCCTACGAGCAGTACTTC	CASSGAYEQYF
-	TRBD1	TRBV4-3	TRBJ1-1	TGCGCCAGCAGCCGGGGACAGGTGTACACTGAAGCTTTCTTT	CASSRGQVYTEAFF
-	TRBD2	TRBV6-1	TRBJ2-1	TGTGCCAGTCGGCGGGAGTTTTTGTCTGTTGAGCAGTTCTTC	CASRREFLSVEQFF
-	TRBD2	TRBV30	TRBJ2-1	TGTGCCTGGAGTGCCTTTAGCGGGAGGCGCTACAATGAGCAGTTCTTC	CAWSAFSGRRYNEQFF
-	-	TRBV6-1	TRBJ2-4	TGTGCCAGCAGTGAAGCCCCGGGTTTCGGCATCTGCTTC	CASSEAPGFGICF
-	-	TRBV28	TRBJ2-2	TGTGCCCATATCGGGCAAACGAACACCGGGGAGCTGTTTTTT	CAHIGQTNTGELFF
-	TRBD2	TRBV7-8	TRBJ2-1	TGTGCCAGCAGCTGGGCCTCGGGAGGGCCCGAGCAGTTCTTC	CASSWASGGPEQFF
-	-	TRBV7-9	TRBJ2-3	TGTGCCAGCAGCTTAGGAACAGGCACAGATACGCAGTATTTT	CASSLGTGTDTQYF
-	TRBD1	TRBV10-3	TRBJ2-5	TGTGCCATCCGCCACTCGACAGGGGTGGAGACCCAGTACTTC	CAIRHSTGVETQYF
-	-	TRBV7-2	TRBJ2-3	TGTGCCAGCAGCCCGAGCCTTGGAGATACGCAGTATTTT	CASSPSLGDTQYF
-	TRBD1	TRBV28	TRBJ1-3	TGTGCCAGCAGCAACAGGGGTGGCTCTGGAAACACCATATATTTT	CASSNRGGSGNTIYF
-	-	TRBV11-2	TRBJ1-4	TGTGCCAGCAGCCCTGAACCTGGGACCCCTAAACTGTTTTTT	CASSPEPGTPKLFF
few	-	TRBV6-5	TRBJ1-1	TGTGCCAGCAGTGAAGGACGGACTGAAGCTTTCTTT	CASSEGRTEAFF
-	-	TRBV7-2	TRBJ2-3	TGTGCCAGCAGCCCAGACAGGACAGATACGCAGTATTTT	CASSPDRTDTQYF
few	TRBD1	TRBV7-2	TRBJ1-5	TGTGCCAGCAGCCCGCAACTCCAGGGGGCCGGCAATCAGCCCCAGCATTTT	CASSPQLQGAGNQPQHF
-	TRBD2	TRBV4-2	TRBJ2-3	TGTGCCAGTCAGCGGGAGAGCACAGATACGCAGTATTTT	CASQRESTDTQYF
-	-	TRBV25-1	TRBJ2-7	TGTGCCAGCAGTGACTGGGGAGGTGGGCTATACGAGCAGTACTTC	CASSDWGGGLYEQYF
-	-	TRBV7-2	TRBJ2-3	TGTGCCAGCAGCTTCGGACAGTCCGGAACGCAGTATTTT	CASSFGQSGTQYF
-	-	TRBV5-1	TRBJ1-4	TGCGCCAGCAGCCTCGGCGCGGCGAATGAAAAACTGTTTTTT	CASSLGAANEKLFF
few	-	TRBV19	TRBJ1-3	TGTGCCAGTAGAAAGGGCGGGATCTCTGGAAACACCATATATTTT	CASRKGGISGNTIYF
-	TRBD2	TRBV7-2	TRBJ2-3	TGTGCCAGCAGCTTAGTACTAGCGGGAGGACTCACAGATACGCAGTATTTT	CASSLVLAGGLTDTQYF
few	TRBD2	TRBV7-9	TRBJ2-3	TGTGCCAGCAGCTTCGGACTAGCGACAGATACGCAGTATTTT	CASSFGLATDTQYF
once	-	TRBV27	TRBJ2-7	TGTGCCAGCCAAAAAGGCGGGACCTCCGGTCGGGAGCAGTACTTC	CASQKGGTSGREQYF
-	-	TRBV28	TRBJ2-7	TGTGCCAGCAGTTTTAATGGGGTGGGCTCCTACTCCGAGCAGTACTTC	CASSFNGVGSYSEQYF